This T cell receptor beta chain was recorded in a study of brain T cells in children with intractable seizures. The V segment lost 4 bases and the J segment 1 base; nucleotides outside the gene matches: 3. CDR1 is MNHEY, CDR2 SVGAGI, per germline. The CDR3 runs 14 residues. As to this clone: No antigen is known for it.

Study results and caveats: Pre- and post-surgery blood differed in depth, so pre-surgery absences may be undersampling.

Patients received at least one anti-epileptic drug before surgery. Some clones are missing from TCRdb's copy, which holds only in-frame ones; the method was immunoSEQ multiplex PCR. The sample lists about 80,000 clones, around nine tenths occurring once. This specimen consisted of peripheral blood, obtained at surgery. J is TRBJ1-1 and V is TRBV6-5; 7 bases are shared with TRBD1. The source is a girl aged 2 to 9 with Rasmussen encephalitis and intractable seizures. CDR3 region: CASSFRGKNTEAFF. CDR3 coding DNA: TGTGCCAGCAGTTTCAGGGGGAAGAACACTGAAGCTTTCTTT.